This paragraph reports one T cell receptor beta chain. The sample belongs to a study of blood T cell repertoires in COVID-19. Germline V gene data show CDR1 as MGHDK and CDR2 as SYGVNS. The length of the CDR3 is 15 residues. V was clipped by 0 bases and J by 8 bases, with 13 bases between them. Authors' processing steps: Estimated nucleated cell counts came from reference gene primer amplification. TCRdb's table, derived via immunoSEQ multiplex PCR, lists solely in-frame clones and lacks some. V and J calls plus clone size are reproduced from that table; the DNA served to infer D and trimming. The repertoire has about 230,000 clones, just over 85% of them found once; the top ten carry 9.5% to 13%.

The sequence was obtained from a man between 45 and 60 years old with COVID-19, enrolled during active disease. This rearrangement joins TRBV25-1 to TRBJ1-4; tentative D call: TRBD1 (6 bases). What was sequenced was peripheral blood. The CDR3 loop reads CASSEYPDRGEKLFF. The DNA of the CDR3 is TGTGCCAGCAGTGAATATCCCGATAGGGGGGAAAAACTGTTTTTT.